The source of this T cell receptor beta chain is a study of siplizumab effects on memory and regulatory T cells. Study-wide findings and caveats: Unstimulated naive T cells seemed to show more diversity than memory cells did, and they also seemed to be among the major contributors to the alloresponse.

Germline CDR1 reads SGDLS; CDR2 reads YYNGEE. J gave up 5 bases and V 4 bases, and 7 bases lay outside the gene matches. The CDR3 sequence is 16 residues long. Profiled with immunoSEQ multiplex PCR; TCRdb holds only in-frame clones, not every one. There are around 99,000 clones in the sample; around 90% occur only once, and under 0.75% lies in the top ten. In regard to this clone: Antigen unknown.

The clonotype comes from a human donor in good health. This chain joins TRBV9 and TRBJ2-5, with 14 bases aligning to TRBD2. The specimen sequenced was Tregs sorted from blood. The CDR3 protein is CASSPDRTSGGETQYF. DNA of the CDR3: TGTGCCAGCAGCCCAGATAGGACTAGCGGGGGGGAGACCCAGTACTTC.